This T cell receptor beta chain was captured in a study of cytomegalovirus exposure and HLA in healthy donors. The CDR3 has 15 amino acids. Germline V CDR1 and CDR2: KGHSH, LQKENI. The V end was cut by 0 bases, the J end by 1 base, with 7 bases between. Study-wide results and caveats: The HLA-A and HLA-B alleles of most subjects were reportedly predicted accurately from TCR beta sequences. Confirmation in vitro established that three CMV-associated chains were specific for CMV antigens.

With regard to this clone: Antigen: not known.

Samples came from healthy bone marrow donors. Primers: 60 Vbeta forward and 13 Jbeta reverse. Clones were sequenced by immunoSEQ multiplex PCR, and TCRdb holds only the in-frame ones, with some missing. The sample has about 120,000 clones, under 80% seen once. V usage is TRBV18 and J usage is TRBJ1-5; D call uncertain. The specimen was PBMCs. The sequence derives from a man aged 60-69 years in good health and CMV-seropositive. The CDR3 is CASSPPGPSNQPQHF. The CDR3 region has the DNA TGTGCCAGCTCACCACCTGGGCCGAGCAATCAGCCCCAGCATTTT.